Each of the 25 T cell receptor beta chains below was sequenced from the same sample in a study of blood T cell repertoires in COVID-19. Generated by immunoSEQ multiplex PCR, the TCRdb table keeps only in-frame clones and is missing some. The data show fewer than 400,000 clones, around 86% seen once. Sequencing was performed on peripheral blood. The receptors originated from a human donor in a cohort sampled during active COVID-19.

The chain recombines TRBV28 with TRBJ1-1, with a tentative D call TRBD1 (5 bases). Trimming pared 6 bases from V and 10 bases from J, leaving 15 bases between. Germline V gene sequence: CDR1 MDHEN, CDR2 SYDVKM. This CDR3 comprises 12 residues. CDR3 coding DNA: TGTGCCAGCAGCCCCCCATTTCAGGGAGCTTTCTTT. Protein: CASSPPFQGAFF.

The CDR3: CASSWTGPSYEQYF. As DNA, the CDR3 is TGTGCCAGCAGCTGGACAGGACCATCCTACGAGCAGTACTTC. The chain employs TRBV28 and TRBJ2-7; TRBD1 aligns across 7 bases. Germline V gives CDR1 MDHEN, CDR2 SYDVKM. This CDR3 region has 14 residues. The junction had 6 bases not matched to a gene; V was cut back by 6 bases and J by 1 base.

CDR3 in amino acids: CAWRPGGQHTQYF. CDR3 nucleotide sequence: TGTGCCTGGAGGCCAGGGGGTCAGCATACGCAGTATTTT. V gene TRBV30 combines with J gene TRBJ2-3; TRBD1 matches at 7 bases. Trimming took 3 bases from V and 7 from J; bases not matched to a gene: 7. Germline V lookup: CDR1 GTSNPN, CDR2 SVGIG (reference sequence). The CDR3 loop spans 13 amino acids.

The V and J genes are TRBV19 and TRBJ2-5, with 13 bases that match TRBD2. J gave up 2 bases and V 6 bases, and 6 bases lay outside the gene matches. The germline CDR1 and CDR2 sequences are LNHDA and SQIVND (reference sequence). The CDR3 runs 16 residues. The CDR3 is CASSPGLAGTQETQYF. In nucleotides, the CDR3 is TGTGCCAGTAGCCCGGGACTAGCGGGGACTCAAGAGACCCAGTACTTC.

The genes are TRBV4-1 and TRBJ2-3; TRBD2 is a possible D gene (5 bases). Trimming pared 1 base from V and 3 bases from J, leaving 11 bases between. CDR3 size: 15 residues. Germline CDR1 is MGHRA and CDR2 is YSYEKL. The CDR3 DNA reads as TGCGCCAGCAGCCAAGCGGGGAGAAGGACAGATACGCAGTATTTT. It yields the protein CASSQAGRRTDTQYF.

The rearrangement uses TRBV4-1 and TRBJ2-1; 13 bases are a match to TRBD2. J was trimmed by 8 bases and V by 4 bases; bases with no gene match: 14. Germline CDR1 and CDR2: MGHRA and YSYEKL. The CDR3 contains 18 residues. The CDR3 region is CASSPEDAGLAGVDEQFF. The CDR3 DNA is TGCGCCAGCAGCCCAGAAGATGCCGGACTAGCGGGAGTAGATGAGCAGTTCTTC.

V gene TRBV3-1 (or the pseudogene TRBV3-2) combines with J gene TRBJ1-6; TRBD1 matches at 7 bases. The CDR3 is 14 amino acids. The germline CDR1 and CDR2 sequences are LGHDT and YNNKEL (reference sequence). With V trimmed by 2 bases and J by 14 bases, 9 bases remained unmatched. CDR3 protein: CASSQNPTGLALHF. CDR3 DNA: TGTGCCAGCAGCCAAAATCCGACAGGGTTGGCCCTCCACTTT.

CDR3 sequence (DNA): TGTGCCAGCAGCCATATGTGGCAGCGGGGGCGTAACAATGAGCAGTTCTTC. It encodes CASSHMWQRGRNNEQFF. The chain carries TRBV11-2 and TRBJ2-1; 8 positions match TRBD2. V dropped 5 bases and J dropped 5; count of bases not matched to a gene: 14. Germline CDR1 SGHAT, CDR2 FQNNGV. This CDR3 has 17 residues.

The chain combines TRBV11-3 with TRBJ2-7; D is unresolved. The CDR3 consists of 14 residues. Germline-derived CDR1 and CDR2 are SGHNT and YENEEA. V was cut by 3 bases and J by 0 bases, with 9 bases left in between. This chain's CDR3 is CASSFPGFSYEQYF. As DNA, the CDR3 is TGTGCCAGCAGCTTTCCGGGTTTCTCCTACGAGCAGTACTTC.

The V and J genes are TRBV7-9 and TRBJ1-6; no clear D. V was trimmed by 2 bases and J by 5 bases, leaving 4 bases between them. This CDR3 is built from 13 residues. Germline lookup yields CDR1 SEHNR and CDR2 FQNEAQ (reference sequence). The CDR3 sequence: CASSLTDNSPLHF. DNA of the CDR3: TGTGCCAGCAGCTTAACTGATAATTCACCCCTCCACTTT.

The V gene is TRBV2, the J gene TRBJ1-1; possibly TRBD1 for D (5 bases). CDR1 and CDR2 from the germline V gene are SNHLY and FYNNEI. Trimming took off 0 bases at V and 6 bases at J, with 17 bases between the two ends. The CDR3 consists of 16 residues. CDR3 region: CASSEARGQGLAEAFF. CDR3 bases: TGTGCCAGCAGTGAAGCGCGGGGCCAGGGACTAGCTGAAGCTTTCTTT. Complete variable domain (other parts from reference TRBV2 and TRBJ1-1): EPEVTQTPSHQVTQMGQEVILRCVPISNHLYFYWYRQILGQKVEFLVSFYNNEISEKSEIFDDQFSVERPDGSNFTLKIRSTKLEDSAMYFCASSEARGQGLAEAFFGQGTRLTVV.

V and J are TRBV27 and TRBJ2-5, with 12 nucleotides matching TRBD2. Germline V lookup: CDR1 MNHEY, CDR2 SMNVEV (reference sequence). This CDR3 is 16 amino acids long. The ends lost 4 bases at V and 8 bases at J; junction bases unmatched: 11. CDR3 in amino acids: CASSSPSGLAGSTQYF. The CDR3, as DNA: TGTGCCAGCAGTTCACCAAGCGGACTAGCGGGATCAACCCAGTACTTC.

The chain is built from TRBV30 and TRBJ1-2; D not certain. The CDR3 contains 13 residues. CDR1 and CDR2 from the germline V gene are GTSNPN and SVGIG (reference sequence). The V end lost 3 bases, the J end lost 8 bases, and 16 bases lay between the germline ends. This CDR3 reads CAWRDISTRGYTF. DNA of the CDR3: TGTGCCTGGAGGGATATATCAACGAGGGGCTACACCTTC.

The chain couples TRBV7-2 to TRBJ2-7; 10 bases fit TRBD2. J lost 3 bases, V lost 3 bases, and 5 bases had no gene match. Germline V lookup: CDR1 SGHTA, CDR2 FQGNSA. The CDR3 is made up of 15 amino acids. CDR3 in amino acids: CASSLWTSGGYEQYF. The CDR3 nucleotides are TGTGCCAGCAGCTTGTGGACTAGCGGAGGCTACGAGCAGTACTTC.

This sequence joins TRBV29-1 and TRBJ2-1; possibly TRBD1 for D (6 bases). The CDR3 loop spans 18 amino acids. V was pared by 8 bases and J by 1 base, with 27 bases between. Germline V lookup: CDR1 SQVTM, CDR2 ANQGSEA. CDR3 sequence (DNA): TGCAGCCCCCCCCGGGACAAGCTACGGGATTGGTCCTACAATGAGCAGTTCTTC. Its protein product is CSPPRDKLRDWSYNEQFF.

The chain carries TRBV2 and TRBJ1-5, with TRBD1 matching 8 bases. Trimming removed 8 bases from V and 3 bases from J; junction bases left unmatched: 3. The CDR3 loop spans 13 amino acids. The germline CDR1 and CDR2 sequences are SNHLY and FYNNEI. CDR3 residues: CASRTGNNQPQHF. CDR3 DNA sequence: TGTGCCAGCCGGACAGGGAACAATCAGCCCCAGCATTTT.

This rearrangement joins TRBV6-6 to TRBJ1-2, with D possibly TRBD1 on 6 matching bases. The CDR3 runs 13 residues. The germline V gene encodes CDR1 MNHNY and CDR2 SVGAGI (reference sequence). The V gene lost 7 bases and the J gene lost 12 bases, with 21 bases spanning the gap. The CDR3 sequence is CASKRGATERDTF. The CDR3 nucleotides read TGTGCCAGCAAACGGGGGGCAACGGAGCGCGACACCTTC.

The chain joins TRBV28 to TRBJ2-7; D possibly corresponds to TRBD1 (6 bases). This CDR3 region has 15 residues. Trimming took 3 bases from V and 2 from J, leaving 14 bases between them. Germline values: CDR1 MDHEN, CDR2 SYDVKM. In nucleotides, the CDR3 is TGTGCCAGCAGTTTCTTACAGGGAAGCGCCTACGAGCAGTACTTC. Amino acid sequence: CASSFLQGSAYEQYF.

This clone was counted only a few times. The rearrangement links TRBV6-1 to TRBJ1-3, with no clear D. Germline assignment: CDR1 MNHNS and CDR2 SASEGT. The CDR3 contains 14 residues. Trimming removed 0 bases at V and 4 bases at J, with 7 bases between. The CDR3 nucleotides are TGTGCCAGCAGTGAAGCGATCTACGGAAACACCATATATTTT. As protein: CASSEAIYGNTIYF.

The gene calls are TRBV2 and TRBJ2-3, with D possibly being TRBD2 (7 bases). Trimming took 4 bases from V and 0 from J, leaving 23 bases between them. Germline CDR1 reads SNHLY; CDR2 reads FYNNEI. The CDR3 totals 19 residues. The CDR3 DNA is TGTGCCAGCAGTGTATGGGACTCGGGCGGGGGCCCTAGCACAGATACGCAGTATTTT. Translating it yields CASSVWDSGGGPSTDTQYF.

V and J are TRBV28 and TRBJ2-2; D is perhaps TRBD1 (6 bases). V lost 5 bases and J 7 bases, leaving 17 bases between the germline ends. From germline, CDR1 is MDHEN and CDR2 SYDVKM. The CDR3 has 15 residues. CDR3 in amino acids: CASSLGAGVNGELFF. For the CDR3, the DNA is TGTGCCAGCAGTCTGGGGGCAGGGGTTAACGGGGAGCTGTTTTTT.

V is TRBV24-1 and J is TRBJ2-1, with unresolved D. The CDR3 length is 13 residues. V was clipped by 5 bases and J by 8 bases, with 12 bases between them. Per germline, CDR1 KGHDR and CDR2 SFDVKD. The CDR3, as DNA: TGTGCCACCAGTGGTACGCTGCTAGATGAGCAGTTCTTC. Translation gives CATSGTLLDEQFF.

The chain is built from TRBV7-8 and TRBJ2-7, with 7 nucleotides matching TRBD1. CDR3 length: 15 residues. V lost 4 bases, J lost 4 bases, and 10 bases stayed unmatched. Germline-derived CDR1 and CDR2 are SGHVS and FQNEAQ. As DNA, the CDR3 is TGTGCCAGCAGCTCGGACAGGTTTGCTCGATACGAGCAGTACTTC. Encoded protein: CASSSDRFARYEQYF. The full variable domain, its missing parts supplied by reference TRBV7-8 and TRBJ2-7, is GAGVSQSPRYKVAKRGQDVALRCDPISGHVSLFWYQQALGQGPEFLTYFQNEAQLDKSGLPSDRFFAERPEGSVSTLKIQRTQQEDSAVYLCASSSDRFARYEQYFGPGTRLTVT.

The V and J genes are TRBV27 and TRBJ2-3; 8 nucleotides align to TRBD2. The ends lost 6 bases at V and 4 bases at J; junction bases unmatched: 12. This CDR3 has 16 residues. Germline loops: CDR1 MNHEY, CDR2 SMNVEV (reference sequence). CDR3 loop: CASSRTSGDPPDTQYF. In DNA form, the CDR3 reads TGTGCCAGCAGCCGTACTAGCGGAGATCCGCCAGATACGCAGTATTTT.

This chain uses TRBV6-5 with TRBJ2-3; possible D gene TRBD1, 5 bases. Trimming took 2 bases from V and 6 from J, leaving 12 bases between them. The CDR3 is 14 residues long. Looked up from germline, CDR1 is MNHEY and CDR2 is SVGAGI. The CDR3 loop reads CASSYQGFKDTQYF. The CDR3, as DNA: TGTGCCAGCAGTTACCAGGGATTTAAGGATACGCAGTATTTT.